The subject of this entry is one T cell receptor beta chain. Sequencing used immunoSEQ multiplex PCR; TCRdb keeps in-frame clones, though not all of them. The sample includes 110,000 to 150,000 clones, 65% to 85% seen only once; the top ten take around 8%. The data originate from a study of blood T cell repertoires in COVID-19. The length of the CDR3 is 13 residues. V lost 4 bases and J lost 3, with 9 bases in between. The V gene's germline CDR1 is MNHEY and CDR2 SMNVEV (reference sequence). The TCR originated in a human donor in a cohort sampled during active COVID-19. This chain joins TRBV27 and TRBJ1-1; possible D gene TRBD1, 6 bases. The source material was peripheral blood. CDR3 in DNA: TGTGCCAGCAGTTCACAGGGAGACACTGAAGCTTTCTTT. Translating it yields CASSSQGDTEAFF.